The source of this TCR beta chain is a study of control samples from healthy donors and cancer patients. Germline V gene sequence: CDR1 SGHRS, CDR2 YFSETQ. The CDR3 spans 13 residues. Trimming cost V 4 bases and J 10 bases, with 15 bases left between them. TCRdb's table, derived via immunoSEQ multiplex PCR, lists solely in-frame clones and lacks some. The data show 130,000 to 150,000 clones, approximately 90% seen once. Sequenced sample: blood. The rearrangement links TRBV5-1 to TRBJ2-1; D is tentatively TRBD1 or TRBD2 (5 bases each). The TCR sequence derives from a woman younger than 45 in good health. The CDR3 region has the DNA TGCGCCAGCAGCGTCGGGAATCGGGGCGAGCAGTTCTTC. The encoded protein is CASSVGNRGEQFF.